This section outlines one T cell receptor beta chain sequence together with its context. The data stem from a study of shared clonotypes between healthy human individuals. Terminally differentiated effector memory CD45RA+ cells were excluded by CCR7 positive selection of CD45RO-negative cells. Using immunoSEQ multiplex PCR, the repertoire was profiled, and TCRdb retains in-frame clones only, with some absent. The data contain nearly 2 million clones, about 94% of them singletons. CDR3 length equals 16 residues. V lost 5 bases, J lost 6 bases, and 13 bases stayed unmatched. Germline CDR1 reads MRHNA; CDR2 reads SNTAGT.

This TCR derives from a man younger than 35 in good health. The rearrangement uses TRBV6-4 and TRBJ2-7; 10 nucleotides align to TRBD1. Specimen: naive CD8+ T cells sorted from blood. CDR3 amino acids: CASSHGQGVSGGEQYF. The CDR3 DNA follows: TGTGCCAGCAGTCACGGACAGGGGGTATCAGGCGGCGAGCAGTACTTC.